This entry features one T cell receptor (beta chain) sequence. The antigen is unknown. This sample stems from a study of cytomegalovirus exposure and HLA in healthy donors. The CDR3 is 14 residues long. Germline assignment: CDR1 SSHAT and CDR2 FNYEAQ (reference sequence). Trimming shortened V by 4 bases and J by 5 bases, and 14 bases separated the two germline ends. Whole-study findings and limits: The sole available immune exposure information was CMV serostatus.

The PCR used 60 Vbeta and 13 Jbeta primers. Measured with immunoSEQ multiplex PCR; TCRdb has only the in-frame clones, and not every one. The sample lists tens of thousands of clones; approximately 71% were seen once. This receptor was obtained from a man younger than 40 in good health and CMV-seronegative. The sample consisted of PBMCs. The chain couples TRBV7-7 to TRBJ2-5, with D possibly TRBD2 on 5 matching bases. As DNA, the CDR3 is TGTGCCAGCAGCTCCGGGCCGGGCGGGGAGACCCAGTACTTC. Translation gives CASSSGPGGETQYF. The full variable domain, rest sourced from reference TRBV7-7 and TRBJ2-5, is GAGVSQSPRYKVTKRGQDVTLRCDPISSHATLYWYQQALGQGPEFLTYFNYEAQPDKSGLPSDRFSAERPEGSISTLTIQRTEQRDSAMYRCASSSGPGGETQYFGPGTRLLVL.